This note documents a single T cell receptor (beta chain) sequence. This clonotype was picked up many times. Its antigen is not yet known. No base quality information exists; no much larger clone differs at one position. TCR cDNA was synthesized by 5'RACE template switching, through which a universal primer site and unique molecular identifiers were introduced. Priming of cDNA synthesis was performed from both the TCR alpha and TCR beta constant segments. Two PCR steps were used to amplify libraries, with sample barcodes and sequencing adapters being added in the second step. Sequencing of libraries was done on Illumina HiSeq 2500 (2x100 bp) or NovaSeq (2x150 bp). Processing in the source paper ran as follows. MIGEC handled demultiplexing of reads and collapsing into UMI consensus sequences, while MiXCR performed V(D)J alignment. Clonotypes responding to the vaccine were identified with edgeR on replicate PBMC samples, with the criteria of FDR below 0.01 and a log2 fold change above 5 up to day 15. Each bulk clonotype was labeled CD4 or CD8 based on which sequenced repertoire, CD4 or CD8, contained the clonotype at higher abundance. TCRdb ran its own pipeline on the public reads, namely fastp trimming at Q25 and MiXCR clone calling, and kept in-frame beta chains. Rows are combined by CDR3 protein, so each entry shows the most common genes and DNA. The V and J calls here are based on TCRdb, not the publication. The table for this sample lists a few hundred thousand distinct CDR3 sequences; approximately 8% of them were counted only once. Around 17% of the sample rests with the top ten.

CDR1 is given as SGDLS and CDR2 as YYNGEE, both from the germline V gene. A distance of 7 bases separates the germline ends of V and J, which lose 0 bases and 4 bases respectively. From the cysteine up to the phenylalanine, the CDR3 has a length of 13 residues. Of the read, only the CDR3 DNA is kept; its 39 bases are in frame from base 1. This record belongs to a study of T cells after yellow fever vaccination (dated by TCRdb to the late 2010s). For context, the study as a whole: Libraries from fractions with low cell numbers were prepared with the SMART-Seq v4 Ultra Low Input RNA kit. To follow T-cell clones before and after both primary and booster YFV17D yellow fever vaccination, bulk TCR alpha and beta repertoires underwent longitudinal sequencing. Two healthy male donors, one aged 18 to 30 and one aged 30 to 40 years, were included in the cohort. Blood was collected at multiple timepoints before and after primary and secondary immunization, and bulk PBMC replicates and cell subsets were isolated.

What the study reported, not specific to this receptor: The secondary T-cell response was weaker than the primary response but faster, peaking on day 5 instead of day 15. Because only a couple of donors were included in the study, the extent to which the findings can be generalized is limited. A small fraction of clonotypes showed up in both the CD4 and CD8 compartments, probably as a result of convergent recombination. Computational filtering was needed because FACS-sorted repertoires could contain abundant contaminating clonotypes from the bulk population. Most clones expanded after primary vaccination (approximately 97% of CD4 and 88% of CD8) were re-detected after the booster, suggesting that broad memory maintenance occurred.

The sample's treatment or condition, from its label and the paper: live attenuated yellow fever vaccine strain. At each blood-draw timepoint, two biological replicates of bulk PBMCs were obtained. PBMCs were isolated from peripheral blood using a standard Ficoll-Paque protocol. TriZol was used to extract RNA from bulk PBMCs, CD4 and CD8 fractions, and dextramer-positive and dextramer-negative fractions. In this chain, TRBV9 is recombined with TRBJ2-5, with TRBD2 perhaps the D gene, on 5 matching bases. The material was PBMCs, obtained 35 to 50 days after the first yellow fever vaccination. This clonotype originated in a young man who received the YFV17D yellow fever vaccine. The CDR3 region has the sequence CASSVAEAETQYF. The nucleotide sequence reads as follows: TGTGCCAGCAGCGTAGCGGAGGCAGAGACCCAGTACTTC.